This TCR beta chain was sequenced during a study of glioma-infiltrating T cells after dendritic cell vaccination. Study observations and caveats: Higher TCR clonality did not directly relate to longer survival.

The sample's time point: after dendritic cell vaccination, including at tumor progression/relapse. CDR1 and CDR2 from the germline V gene are SGHDN and FVKESK. CDR3 length: 17 residues. The V end was cut by 0 bases, the J end by 0 bases, with 13 bases between. Comment on this clone: The target antigen is unknown.

Up to 2 ug genomic DNA was used for TCRB CDR3 amplification. Sequenced by immunoSEQ multiplex PCR; TCRdb stores in-frame clones only, minus some. The sample includes about 65,000 clones, roughly 86% of them seen just once. The genes are TRBV14 and TRBJ2-3, with D perhaps matching TRBD1 (6 bases). This sequence was found in a human donor with glioblastoma. The source was blood, collected after dendritic cell vaccination. This CDR3 reads CASSQDKDSVSTDTQYF. CDR3 coding DNA: TGTGCCAGCAGCCAAGATAAGGACAGCGTTAGCACAGATACGCAGTATTTT.